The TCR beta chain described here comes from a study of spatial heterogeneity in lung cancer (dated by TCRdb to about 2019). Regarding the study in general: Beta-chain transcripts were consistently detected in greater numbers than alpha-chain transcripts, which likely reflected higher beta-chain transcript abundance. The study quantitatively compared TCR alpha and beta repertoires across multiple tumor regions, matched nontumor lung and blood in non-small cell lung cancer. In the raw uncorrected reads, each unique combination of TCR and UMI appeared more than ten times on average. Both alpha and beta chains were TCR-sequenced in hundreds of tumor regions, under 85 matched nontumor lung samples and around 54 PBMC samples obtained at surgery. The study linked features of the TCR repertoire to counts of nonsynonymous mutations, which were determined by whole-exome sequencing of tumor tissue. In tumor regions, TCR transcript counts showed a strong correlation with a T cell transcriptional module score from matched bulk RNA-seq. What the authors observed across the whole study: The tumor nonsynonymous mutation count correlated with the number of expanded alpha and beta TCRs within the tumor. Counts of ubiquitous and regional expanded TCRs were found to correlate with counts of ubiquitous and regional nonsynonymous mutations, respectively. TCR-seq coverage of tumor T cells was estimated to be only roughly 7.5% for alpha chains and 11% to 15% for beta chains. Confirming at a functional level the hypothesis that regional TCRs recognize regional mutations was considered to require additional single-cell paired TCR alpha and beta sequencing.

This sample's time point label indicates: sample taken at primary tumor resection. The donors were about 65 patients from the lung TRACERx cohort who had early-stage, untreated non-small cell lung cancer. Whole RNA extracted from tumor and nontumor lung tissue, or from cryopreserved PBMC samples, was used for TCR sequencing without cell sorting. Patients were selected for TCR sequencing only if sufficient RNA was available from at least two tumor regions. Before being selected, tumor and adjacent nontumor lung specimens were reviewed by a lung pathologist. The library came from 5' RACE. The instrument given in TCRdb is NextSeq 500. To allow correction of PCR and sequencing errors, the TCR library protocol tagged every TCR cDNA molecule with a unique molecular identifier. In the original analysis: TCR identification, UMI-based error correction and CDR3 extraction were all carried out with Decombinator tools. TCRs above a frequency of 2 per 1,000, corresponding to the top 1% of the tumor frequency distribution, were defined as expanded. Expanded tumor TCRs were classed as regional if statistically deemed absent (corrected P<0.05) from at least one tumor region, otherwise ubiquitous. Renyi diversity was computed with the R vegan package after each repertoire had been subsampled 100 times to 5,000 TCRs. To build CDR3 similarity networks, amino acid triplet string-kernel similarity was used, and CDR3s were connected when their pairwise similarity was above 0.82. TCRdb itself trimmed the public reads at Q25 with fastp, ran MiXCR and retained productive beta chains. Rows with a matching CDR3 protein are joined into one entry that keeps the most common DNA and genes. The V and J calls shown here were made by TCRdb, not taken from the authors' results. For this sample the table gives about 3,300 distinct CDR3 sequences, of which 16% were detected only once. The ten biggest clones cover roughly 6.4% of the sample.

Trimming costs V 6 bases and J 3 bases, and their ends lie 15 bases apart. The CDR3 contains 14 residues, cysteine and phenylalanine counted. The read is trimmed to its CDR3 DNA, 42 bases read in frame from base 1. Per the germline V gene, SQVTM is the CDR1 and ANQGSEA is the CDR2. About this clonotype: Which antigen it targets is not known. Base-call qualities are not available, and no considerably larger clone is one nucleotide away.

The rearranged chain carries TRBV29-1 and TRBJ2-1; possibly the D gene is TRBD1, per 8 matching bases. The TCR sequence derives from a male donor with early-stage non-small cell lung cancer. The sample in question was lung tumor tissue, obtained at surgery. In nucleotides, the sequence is TGCAGCGTCGCACAGGGGGGGGTCTACAATGAGCAGTTCTTC. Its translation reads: CSVAQGGVYNEQFF.